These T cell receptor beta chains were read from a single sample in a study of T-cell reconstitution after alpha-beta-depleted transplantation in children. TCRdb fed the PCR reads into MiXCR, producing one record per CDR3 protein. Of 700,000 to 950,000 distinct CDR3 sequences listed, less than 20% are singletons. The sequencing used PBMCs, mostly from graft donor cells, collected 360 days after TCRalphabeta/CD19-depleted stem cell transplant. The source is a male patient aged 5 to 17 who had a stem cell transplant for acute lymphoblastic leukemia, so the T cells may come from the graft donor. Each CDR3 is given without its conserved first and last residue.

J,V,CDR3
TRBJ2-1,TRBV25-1,ASSEYPREQF
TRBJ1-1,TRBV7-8,ASSARTGAGEAF
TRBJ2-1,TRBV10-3,AISESLSGSKF
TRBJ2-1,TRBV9,ASSAGGGGGNEQF
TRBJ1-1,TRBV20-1,SASRWGESTEAF
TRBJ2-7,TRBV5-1,ASSLPRQGLNEQY
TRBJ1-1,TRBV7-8,ASSSVASLTEAF
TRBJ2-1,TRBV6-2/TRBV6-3,ASRSTGKHNEQF
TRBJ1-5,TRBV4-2,ASSQDLQGQPQH
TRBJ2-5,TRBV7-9,ASSVAGLSKETQY
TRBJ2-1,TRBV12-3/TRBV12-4,ASSYQPGLAGYNEQF
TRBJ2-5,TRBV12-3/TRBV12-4,ASRSEREVRETQY
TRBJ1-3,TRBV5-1,ASSPLGTAKISGNTIY
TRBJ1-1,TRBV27,ASSLAGTGAREAF
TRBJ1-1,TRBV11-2,ASSFGFMNTEAF
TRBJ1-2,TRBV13,ASSLTGTGEYANYGYT
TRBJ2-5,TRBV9,ASSALQWQTETQY
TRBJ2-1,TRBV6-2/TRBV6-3,ASSYKRITLYNEQF
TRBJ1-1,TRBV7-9,ASSLTSMNTEAF
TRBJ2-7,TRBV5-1,ASSHSGTGGHEQY
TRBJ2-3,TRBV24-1,ATSDIGGGDTQY
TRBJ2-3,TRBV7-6,ASRSTHGFTDTQY
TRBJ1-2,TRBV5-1,ASSSLAEGAGNYGYT
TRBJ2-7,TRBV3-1,ASCRWGGLAGPSSYEQY
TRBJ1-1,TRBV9,ASSGGTGRTEAF
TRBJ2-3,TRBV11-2,ASSLEARTTDTQY
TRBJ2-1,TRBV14,ASSRHLSGRFNEQF
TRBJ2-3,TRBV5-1,ASSPMTSGSIHTQY
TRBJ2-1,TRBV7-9,ASSLLARMGYNEQF